The entry below describes one T cell receptor beta chain. Antigen unknown. This entry is derived from a study of cytomegalovirus exposure and HLA in healthy donors. General study points: V- and J-gene trimming in TCR beta was tied to a missense DCLRE1C variant by an analysis performed later. A highly shared variant cluster was judged a likely technical artifact. The classifier reportedly diagnosed cytomegalovirus status with high sensitivity and specificity. Altogether, 164 TCR beta chains were recorded as cytomegalovirus-associated.

Germline values: CDR1 SGHNT, CDR2 YENEEA. Deletions cut 4 bases from V and 8 bases from J, with 9 bases between. This CDR3 is 12 amino acids long. The PCR used 60 Vbeta and 13 Jbeta primers. TCRdb keeps only in-frame clones here, not all; method: immunoSEQ multiplex PCR. The repertoire has some 150,000 clones, 60% to 80% of them found once; the top ten carry 1.7%. The sequence derives from a woman in her 30s in good health and CMV-seronegative. V is TRBV11-3 and J is TRBJ2-1, with D perhaps matching TRBD1 (6 bases). The sample consisted of PBMCs. CDR3 DNA: TGTGCCAGCAGCTCCCAGGGGTATGAGCAGTTCTTC. Translating gives CASSSQGYEQFF.